This TCR beta chain was sequenced during a study of shared clonotypes between healthy human individuals. TCRdb keeps only in-frame clones here, not all; method: immunoSEQ multiplex PCR. The table lists about 680,000 clones, around 92% of them singletons. CD45RO-negative CD8 cells positively selected for CCR7 made up the naive population, which excluded terminally differentiated effector memory CD45RA+ cells. The receptor comes from a man aged 25 to 40 in good health. The sample comprised naive CD8+ T cells sorted from blood.

The CDR3 spells CASSLFSQGGFEQYF. DNA for the CDR3: TGTGCCAGCAGCTTGTTTTCGCAGGGGGGTTTCGAGCAGTACTTC. The gene calls are TRBV5-5 and TRBJ2-7; a possible D gene is TRBD1 (7 bases). The CDR3 totals 15 residues. The V gene lost 1 base and the J gene lost 6 bases, with 17 bases spanning the gap. Germline V lookup: CDR1 SGHKS, CDR2 YYEKEE (reference sequence). The full variable domain, rest sourced from reference TRBV5-5 and TRBJ2-7, is DAGVTQSPTHLIKTRGQQVTLRCSPISGHKSVSWYQQVLGQGPQFIFQYYEKEERGRGNFPDRFSARQFPNYSSELNVNALLLGDSALYLCASSLFSQGGFEQYFGPGTRLTVT.